These 25 T cell receptor beta chains originate from one sample sequenced in a study of blood T cell repertoires in COVID-19. Sequencing used immunoSEQ multiplex PCR; TCRdb keeps in-frame clones, though not all of them. The top ten hold about 4.8% of the sample, which has approximately 200,000 clones, about 82% seen once. The sample comprised peripheral blood. The origin of the receptors is a woman in her twenties or thirties with acute or convalescent COVID-19.

V gene TRBV29-1 combines with J gene TRBJ2-3; a weak D match, TRBD1 (5 bases). Trimming took off 6 bases at V and 2 bases at J, with 12 bases between the two ends. The CDR3 has 13 amino acids. From germline, CDR1 is SQVTM and CDR2 ANQGSEA. The CDR3 here is CSVHGHVTDTQYF. For the CDR3, the DNA is TGCAGCGTCCACGGACATGTCACAGATACGCAGTATTTT.

This chain uses TRBV15 with TRBJ2-5; a weak D match, TRBD2 (5 bases). The CDR3 consists of 13 residues. Germline CDR1 and CDR2: LNHNV and YYDKDF (reference sequence). V was trimmed by 5 bases and J by 4 bases, leaving 11 bases between them. The CDR3, as DNA: TGTGCCACCAGCGCGAGCGCGGGAGAGACCCAGTACTTC. Translated, it gives CATSASAGETQYF. Looking up the rest from reference TRBV15 and TRBJ2-5 gives the full variable domain: DAMVIQNPRYQVTQFGKPVTLSCSQTLNHNVMYWYQQKSSQAPKLLFHYYDKDFNNEADTPDNFQSRRPNTSFCFLDIRSPGLGDTAMYLCATSASAGETQYFGPGTRLLVL.

This clone occurred once. This chain joins TRBV5-1 and TRBJ2-3; D call uncertain. CDR1 and CDR2 from the germline V gene are SGHRS and YFSETQ. This CDR3 region has 18 residues. The V and J ends lost 2 bases and 2 bases respectively, with 21 bases between them. In DNA, the CDR3 is TGCGCCAGCAGCTTCCGACCCGGTGGGCCCTCTTTCACAGATACGCAGTATTTT. This translates into CASSFRPGGPSFTDTQYF.

V gene TRBV19 combines with J gene TRBJ1-5, with 7 nucleotides matching TRBD1. The CDR3 consists of 16 residues. Losses at the gene ends were 0 bases for V and 6 bases for J; bases not matched to a gene: 8. Germline-derived CDR1 and CDR2 are LNHDA and SQIVND (reference sequence). The CDR3 loop reads CASSIETPGGTQPQHF. As DNA, the CDR3 is TGTGCCAGTAGTATAGAAACCCCAGGGGGTACTCAGCCCCAGCATTTT.

This chain joins TRBV25-1 and TRBJ2-7; D might be TRBD2 (6 bases). The CDR3 contains 14 residues. V dropped 1 base and J dropped 6 bases, with 13 bases sitting between them. Germline V gene lookup returns CDR1 MGHDK and CDR2 SYGVNS. CDR3: CASSEFSGGPEQYF. CDR3 nucleotides: TGTGCCAGCAGTGAATTTAGTGGAGGGCCCGAGCAGTACTTC.

This chain uses TRBV5-1 with TRBJ1-2; D might be TRBD1 (5 bases). This CDR3 has 14 amino acids. The germline V and J ends were trimmed by 0 bases and 6 bases, with 12 bases remaining between them. CDR1 and CDR2 (germline): SGHRS, YFSETQ. The CDR3 DNA sequence: TGCGCCAGCAGCTTGGAAGGTCGACAGCATGGCTACACCTTC. Amino acid sequence: CASSLEGRQHGYTF. Variable domain in full (rest from reference TRBV5-1 and TRBJ1-2): KAGVTQTPRYLIKTRGQQVTLSCSPISGHRSVSWYQQTPGQGLQFLFEYFSETQRNKGNFPGRFSGRQFSNSRSEMNVSTLELGDSALYLCASSLEGRQHGYTFGSGTRLTVV.

The chain recombines TRBV25-1 with TRBJ2-1, with 10 bases that match TRBD1. The germline V gene has CDR1 MGHDK and CDR2 SYGVNS. V lost 6 bases, J lost 3 bases, and 8 bases stayed unmatched. The CDR3 extends over 16 amino acids. The CDR3 loop is CASRRPGTGDYNEQFF. CDR3 bases: TGTGCCAGCAGAAGGCCCGGGACAGGGGACTACAATGAGCAGTTCTTC.

This sequence joins TRBV7-2 and TRBJ2-3, with D uncertain. CDR1 and CDR2 from the germline V gene are SGHTA and FQGNSA. Deletions cut 4 bases from V and 2 bases from J, with 7 bases between. The CDR3 is 13 residues long. The CDR3 DNA reads as TGTGCCAGCAGCTCCCCCAACACAGATACGCAGTATTTT. Amino acids: CASSSPNTDTQYF.

V usage is TRBV30 and J usage is TRBJ2-5; the match to TRBD2 covers 8 bases. The CDR3 has 15 residues. CDR1 and CDR2 from the germline V gene are GTSNPN and SVGIG (reference sequence). The V and J ends lost 7 bases and 4 bases, in that order; junction bases with no gene match: 14. The CDR3, as DNA: TGTGCCTCTCACTTCGGGGGGGTAAGCAGAGAGACCCAGTACTTC. This gives the protein CASHFGGVSRETQYF. Complete variable domain (other parts from reference TRBV30 and TRBJ2-5): SQTIHQWPATLVQPVGSPLSLECTVEGTSNPNLYWYRQAAGRGLQLLFYSVGIGQISSEVPQNLSASRPQDRQFILSSKKLLLSDSGFYLCASHFGGVSRETQYFGPGTRLLVL.

The J gene is TRBJ2-2, the V gene TRBV11-3, with TRBD1 matching 10 bases. The J segment lost 7 bases and the V segment lost 5 bases, leaving 7 bases of the junction unmatched. The CDR3 is made up of 15 amino acids. Germline V gene data show CDR1 as SGHNT and CDR2 as YENEEA. This chain's CDR3 is CASSHRDRGGGELFF. DNA for the CDR3: TGTGCCAGCAGCCATCGGGACAGGGGAGGCGGGGAGCTGTTTTTT.

This rearrangement joins TRBV7-9 to TRBJ1-6; 7 bases line up with TRBD1. Trimming removed 6 bases from V and 8 bases from J; junction bases left unmatched: 10. This CDR3 contains 15 residues. Germline lookup yields CDR1 SEHNR and CDR2 FQNEAQ (reference sequence). The chain's CDR3 is CASRQKQGFDSPLHF. The CDR3 DNA follows: TGTGCCAGCAGACAGAAACAGGGGTTTGATTCACCCCTCCACTTT.

V and J are TRBV11-2 and TRBJ1-3; TRBD1 matches at 8 bases. Germline CDR1 reads SGHAT; CDR2 reads FQNNGV. V shed 5 bases and J 1 base; nucleotides not matched to a gene: 4. The CDR3 runs to 15 residues. The CDR3 spells CASSPRTGSGNTIYF. In nucleotides, the CDR3 is TGTGCCAGCAGCCCCCGGACAGGGTCTGGAAACACCATATATTTT.

On this clone itself: One junction end disagrees with the germline gene, perhaps due to a read error. CDR3 sequence (DNA): TGTGCCAGCAACTTGCAGTCCAGGCCCGAGATGGAGCAGTTCTTC. Protein product: CASNLQSRPEMEQFF. This chain uses TRBV5-6 with TRBJ2-1; D unclear. Per the germline V gene, CDR1 is SGHDT and CDR2 is YYEEEE. This CDR3 has 15 amino acids.

A few counts support this clone. The CDR3 loop is CASSSLHRDGYGYTF. DNA for the CDR3: TGTGCCAGCAGTTCCCTGCACAGGGACGGCTATGGCTACACCTTC. This chain connects TRBV6-2 or TRBV6-3 to TRBJ1-2; D might be TRBD1 (6 bases). Germline lookup yields CDR1 MNHEY and CDR2 SVGEGT. CDR3 length equals 15 residues. V lost 4 bases to trimming and J lost 4 bases, with 16 bases between them.

This clone was found a few times. The genes are TRBV9 and TRBJ2-1; 13 bases agree with TRBD2. CDR1 and CDR2 from the germline V gene are SGDLS and YYNGEE. The V segment lost 1 base and the J segment 1 base; nucleotides outside the gene matches: 14. The CDR3 totals 21 residues. CDR3 in amino acids: CASSVLPTSGGLSGSYNEQFF. The CDR3 coding sequence is TGTGCCAGCAGCGTACTCCCGACTAGCGGGGGGTTATCGGGTTCCTACAATGAGCAGTTCTTC. The full variable domain, its missing parts supplied by reference TRBV9 and TRBJ2-1, is DSGVTQTPKHLITATGQRVTLRCSPRSGDLSVYWYQQSLDQGLQFLIQYYNGEERAKGNILERFSAQQFPDLHSELNLSSLELGDSALYFCASSVLPTSGGLSGSYNEQFFGPGTRLTVL.

The chain carries TRBV28 and TRBJ2-3; 14 bases are a match to TRBD2. The V gene's germline CDR1 is MDHEN and CDR2 SYDVKM. The CDR3 is 19 amino acids. V shed 8 bases, J shed 1 base, and the junction held 14 bases outside the gene matches. CDR3 nucleotides: TGTGCCAGCCGCGGGAGGGGGACTAGCGGGAGAGGGGGCACAGATACGCAGTATTTT. Protein: CASRGRGTSGRGGTDTQYF. Combining the CDR3 with reference TRBV28 and TRBJ2-3 gives the whole variable domain DVKVTQSSRYLVKRTGEKVFLECVQDMDHENMFWYRQDPGLGLRLIYFSYDVKMKEKGDIPEGYSVSREKKERFSLILESASTNQTSMYLCASRGRGTSGRGGTDTQYFGPGTRLTVL.

The rearrangement links TRBV7-2 to TRBJ1-5, with D unresolved. Germline loops: CDR1 SGHTA, CDR2 FQGNSA. This CDR3 has 16 amino acids. V was cut by 1 base and J by 2 bases, with 12 bases left in between. In DNA form, the CDR3 reads TGTGCCAGCAGCTTAGTCGGAGGCGCTGGCAATCAGCCCCAGCATTTT. This encodes CASSLVGGAGNQPQHF. The variable domain in full, with the rest retrieved from reference TRBV7-2 and TRBJ1-5, is GAGVSQSPSNKVTEKGKDVELRCDPISGHTALYWYRQSLGQGLEFLIYFQGNSAPDKSGLPSDRFSAERTGGSVSTLTIQRTQQEDSAVYLCASSLVGGAGNQPQHFGDGTRLSIL.

The gene calls are TRBV5-5 and TRBJ2-6; TRBD1 aligns across 7 bases. CDR1 and CDR2 from the germline V gene are SGHKS and YYEKEE (reference sequence). The CDR3 consists of 15 residues. J gave up 3 bases and V 5 bases, and 5 bases lay outside the gene matches. The CDR3 region has the DNA TGTGCCAGCAGAAACAGGGGCGGTGGGGCCAACGTCCTGACTTTC. Translation: CASRNRGGGANVLTF.

The chain carries TRBV5-1 and TRBJ2-3; 16 nucleotides line up with TRBD2. The CDR3 is made up of 18 amino acids. Germline CDR1 reads SGHRS; CDR2 reads YFSETQ. V gave up 4 bases and J gave up 1 base; unmatched junction bases: 6. This CDR3 is CASSSGTSGGVRTDTQYF. As DNA, the CDR3 is TGCGCCAGCAGCAGCGGGACTAGCGGGGGGGTGCGCACAGATACGCAGTATTTT.

The chain is built from TRBV5-1 and TRBJ2-7, with D perhaps matching TRBD1 (6 bases). CDR3 size: 14 residues. Trimming removed 2 bases at V and 3 bases at J, with 12 bases between. Germline V lookup: CDR1 SGHRS, CDR2 YFSETQ. CDR3 sequence (DNA): TGCGCCAGCAGCTTCGCAGGGGCGGGCTACGAGCAGTACTTC. Translated: CASSFAGAGYEQYF.

The rearrangement links TRBV28 to TRBJ2-7, with 13 nucleotides matching TRBD2. V lost 5 bases and J lost 2; bases outside the gene matches: 3. Germline-derived CDR1 and CDR2 are MDHEN and SYDVKM. CDR3 length equals 15 residues. CDR3 in amino acids: CASSMGLAGPYEQYF. The CDR3 nucleotides are TGTGCCAGCAGTATGGGACTAGCGGGACCCTACGAGCAGTACTTC.

This clone was detected only once. The chain uses TRBV25-1 and TRBJ1-2, with D perhaps matching TRBD1 (6 bases). Germline V lookup: CDR1 MGHDK, CDR2 SYGVNS. This CDR3 has 13 residues. V gave up 8 bases and J gave up 8 bases, with 18 bases separating them. CDR3: CASGVGAGAGYTF. The CDR3 bases are TGTGCCAGCGGCGTCGGCGCGGGGGCGGGCTACACCTTC.

This sequence joins TRBV7-2 and TRBJ2-5, with 9 nucleotides matching TRBD1. The CDR3 consists of 14 residues. V shed 5 bases and J 9 bases; nucleotides not matched to a gene: 10. The germline V gene has CDR1 SGHTA and CDR2 FQGNSA. CDR3 sequence (DNA): TGTGCCAGCAGCCCCGGTCTTCGGACAGGGGCCCAGTACTTC. Translation: CASSPGLRTGAQYF. Together with reference TRBV7-2 and TRBJ2-5, the CDR3 gives the full variable domain: GAGVSQSPSNKVTEKGKDVELRCDPISGHTALYWYRQSLGQGLEFLIYFQGNSAPDKSGLPSDRFSAERTGGSVSTLTIQRTQQEDSAVYLCASSPGLRTGAQYFGPGTRLLVL.

The chain employs TRBV4-1 and TRBJ2-5, with D maybe TRBD2 (5 bases). The germline CDR1 and CDR2 sequences are MGHRA and YSYEKL. Trimming shortened V by 0 bases and J by 13 bases, and 21 bases separated the two germline ends. The CDR3 sequence is 15 residues long. CDR3 in DNA: TGCGCCAGCAGCCAAGAAGACCTAGCATCTGCCCTCACGTACTTC. Protein: CASSQEDLASALTYF.

The J gene is TRBJ1-1, the V gene TRBV18, with TRBD1 matching 9 bases. Germline lookup yields CDR1 KGHSH and CDR2 LQKENI. The junction had 9 bases not matched to a gene; V was cut back by 3 bases and J by 4 bases. The CDR3 has 16 residues. The CDR3: CASSPGQGGGGTEAFF. For the CDR3, the DNA is TGTGCCAGCTCACCGGGACAGGGCGGAGGGGGCACTGAAGCTTTCTTT.